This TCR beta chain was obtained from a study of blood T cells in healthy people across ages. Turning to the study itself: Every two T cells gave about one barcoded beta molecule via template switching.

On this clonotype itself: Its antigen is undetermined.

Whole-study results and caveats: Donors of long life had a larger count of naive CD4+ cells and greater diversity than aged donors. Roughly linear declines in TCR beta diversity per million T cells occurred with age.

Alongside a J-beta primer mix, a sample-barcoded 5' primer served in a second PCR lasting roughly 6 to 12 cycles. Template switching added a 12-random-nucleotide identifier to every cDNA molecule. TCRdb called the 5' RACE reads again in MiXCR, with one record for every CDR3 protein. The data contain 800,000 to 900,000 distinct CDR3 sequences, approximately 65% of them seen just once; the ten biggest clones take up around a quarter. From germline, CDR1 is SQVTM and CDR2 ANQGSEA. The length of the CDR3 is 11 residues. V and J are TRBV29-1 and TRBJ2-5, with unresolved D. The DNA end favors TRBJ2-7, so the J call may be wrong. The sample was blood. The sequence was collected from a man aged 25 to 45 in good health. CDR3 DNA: TGCAGCGTCCCCAAGGGAAACGAGCAGTACTTC. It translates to CSVPKGNEQYF.